The entry that follows covers one TCR beta chain sequence. This clonotype was detected many times. It has no known antigen specificity. Base-call qualities are not available, and no considerably larger clone is one nucleotide away. The source of the sample is a study of CD8 T cells in ankylosing spondylitis (dated by TCRdb to about 2017). About the study as a whole: The study profiled T cell receptor beta repertoires in healthy donors and ankylosing spondylitis patients to find disease-linked TCR variants. In total, the full study cohort was made up of nearly 110 healthy donors and 25 or so ankylosing spondylitis patients. Peripheral blood was sampled, and synovial fluid was also collected from ankylosing spondylitis patients.

On the study overall, not on this receptor specifically: Some motif variants were previously reported in synovial fluid and blood of reactive arthritis patients, suggesting common disease-initiation mechanisms. The disease-linked clones were reported to be significantly enriched in matched synovial fluid samples from ankylosing spondylitis patients. A TCR beta motif of about eight highly homologous amino acid variants appeared characteristic of blood from ankylosing spondylitis patients. The disease-linked clones had a CD8+ phenotype and were found at relatively low frequencies in peripheral blood.

The sequencing machine was an Illumina HiSeq 2500. Quantitative 5'-RACE with molecular barcodes was the method used to prepare the TCR beta libraries. On the study's bioinformatics: To identify disease-linked TCR variants, a new computational method was used, one built on a probabilistic model of VDJ rearrangement. The public reads were reanalyzed by TCRdb: fastp trimming at Q25, MiXCR alignment, in-frame beta chains only. When rows share a CDR3 protein, they turn into one entry using the most common DNA and genes. Here the V and J calls rest on TCRdb's processing, not on the authors' analysis. Here the sample has 210,000 or so distinct CDR3 sequences; under 8.5% occur a single time. The top ten clones comprise 4% to 5% of the sample. The CDR3 runs 17 amino acids, cysteine and phenylalanine included. Only the CDR3 DNA is retained, 51 bases long and in frame from the first base. Taken from the germline V gene, the CDR1 and CDR2 loops are MDHEN and SYDVKM. The junction shows trimming of 4 bases on V and 0 bases on J, and the gene matches do not reach 8 bases of it.

This TCR derives from a female donor with ankylosing spondylitis or in good health (not recorded which). This chain is built from TRBV28 and TRBJ2-1; 8 middle bases align to TRBD2. Material: blood, either unsorted or a sorted T cell fraction (not recorded which). The sequenced DNA is TGTGCCAGCAGTTCCCCTAGCGGGTCTAGCTCCTACAATGAGCAGTTCTTC. The resulting protein is CASSSPSGSSSYNEQFF.